One sample yielded the 15 T cell receptor beta chains listed below, sequenced in a study of T cells of healthy individuals. TCRdb independently ran MiXCR on the 5' RACE reads; one entry per CDR3 protein. The sample comprises 60,000 to 70,000 distinct CDR3 sequences, about 16% of which are singletons, and 4% to 5% rests with the top ten. The receptors here all came from a human donor in good health.

This clonotype was seen a few times. The chain combines TRBV30 with TRBJ1-2; D unclear. CDR1 and CDR2 (germline): GTSNPN, SVGIG (reference sequence). Trimming stripped 1 base from V and 6 bases from J, with 15 bases between. The CDR3 length is 14 residues. The CDR3, as DNA: TGTGCCTGGAGTGCCCCGCTCCGTCCCGATGGCTACACCTTC. It specifies CAWSAPLRPDGYTF. The full variable domain, completed using reference TRBV30 and TRBJ1-2, is SQTIHQWPATLVQPVGSPLSLECTVEGTSNPNLYWYRQAAGRGLQLLFYSVGIGQISSEVPQNLSASRPQDRQFILSSKKLLLSDSGFYLCAWSAPLRPDGYTFGSGTRLTVV.

This clonotype was recorded at least ten times. The V and J genes are TRBV20-1 and TRBJ1-6, with 9 bases aligning to TRBD1. The germline V gene encodes CDR1 DFQATT and CDR2 SNEGSKA (reference sequence). Losses at the gene ends were 0 bases for V and 4 bases for J; bases not matched to a gene: 7. The CDR3 is 17 residues long. The chain's CDR3 is CSARELGQGAYNSPLHF. In nucleotides, the CDR3 is TGCAGTGCTAGAGAGTTGGGACAGGGAGCGTATAATTCACCCCTCCACTTT.

The rearrangement links TRBV25-1 to TRBJ2-7; perhaps D is TRBD1 or TRBD2 (5 bases each). Between the trimmed V and J ends, which lost 2 bases and 2 bases, there was a span of 13 bases. The CDR3 is 15 amino acids. Germline CDR1 reads MGHDK; CDR2 reads SYGVNS. The CDR3 region is CASSEPSRETYEQYF. In DNA form, the CDR3 reads TGTGCCAGCAGTGAACCGAGCAGGGAGACCTACGAGCAGTACTTC.

The genes are TRBV5-5 and TRBJ2-6; possibly TRBD2 for D (7 bases). The germline gives CDR1 SGHKS, CDR2 YYEKEE (reference sequence). Between the trimmed V and J ends, which lost 1 base and 4 bases, there was a span of 15 bases. The CDR3 runs to 17 residues. CDR3 bases: TGTGCCAGCAGCTTGTCTGGGGGGGCGTCCGGGGCCAACGTCCTGACTTTC. This translates into CASSLSGGASGANVLTF.

This clonotype was counted ten times or more. The chain combines TRBV4-1 with TRBJ1-1, with a weak D call TRBD1 (5 bases). The germline V gene encodes CDR1 MGHRA and CDR2 YSYEKL. CDR3 size: 15 residues. V was shortened by 3 bases and J by 1 base, with 12 bases between the two germline ends. CDR3 residues: CASSQGPGRNTEAFF. Here the CDR3 DNA reads TGCGCCAGCAGCCAGGGACCGGGCAGGAACACTGAAGCTTTCTTT.

This clonotype was observed at least ten times. The chain uses TRBV20-1 and TRBJ1-4; tentative D call: TRBD1 (6 bases). CDR1 DFQATT and CDR2 SNEGSKA come from the germline V gene (reference sequence). The CDR3 contains 14 residues. V was shortened by 6 bases and J by 8 bases, with 19 bases between the two germline ends. In nucleotides, the CDR3 is TGCAGTGCCCCTATCGGGGGGGCAAGAGAAAAACTGTTTTTT. Protein product: CSAPIGGAREKLFF.

This clonotype was seen at least ten times. The gene calls are TRBV20-1 and TRBJ1-4; D possibly corresponds to TRBD1 (6 bases). Per germline, CDR1 DFQATT and CDR2 SNEGSKA (reference sequence). The ends were cut back, 0 bases at V and 0 bases at J, with 8 bases in the middle. The CDR3 consists of 15 residues. The CDR3 is CSARDRTATNEKLFF. The CDR3 DNA is TGCAGTGCTAGAGACAGGACAGCAACTAATGAAAAACTGTTTTTT.

This clonotype was counted only a few times. The CDR3 reads CASSSLAGSDSEQYF. The DNA for the CDR3 is TGCGCCAGCAGCTCACTAGCGGGGTCGGATAGCGAGCAGTACTTC. The J gene is TRBJ2-7, the V gene TRBV5-1; 10 bases line up with TRBD2. Germline V gives CDR1 SGHRS, CDR2 YFSETQ. The CDR3 sequence is 15 residues long. J lost 6 bases, V lost 3 bases, and 9 bases had no gene match.

The gene calls are TRBV20-1 and TRBJ1-5; the D is unclear. Germline-derived CDR1 and CDR2 are DFQATT and SNEGSKA (reference sequence). The CDR3 runs 12 residues. Trimming stripped 6 bases from V and 3 bases from J, with 9 bases between. As DNA, the CDR3 is TGCAGTGCCAAGCTTTCCAATCAGCCCCAGCATTTT. The encoded protein is CSAKLSNQPQHF.

This rearrangement joins TRBV7-2 to TRBJ1-1; tentative D call: TRBD1 (5 bases). V lost 6 bases, J lost 0 bases, and 17 bases lay in between. Per the germline V gene, CDR1 is SGHTA and CDR2 is FQGNSA. The CDR3 extends over 16 amino acids. CDR3 sequence (DNA): TGTGCCAGCAGACCCCGACAGTATCCTATGAACACTGAAGCTTTCTTT. Its protein product is CASRPRQYPMNTEAFF.

This clonotype was recorded at least ten times. The chain employs TRBV24-1 and TRBJ2-4; D not resolved. V gave up 5 bases and J gave up 8 bases, with 21 bases separating them. This CDR3 region has 16 residues. Germline values: CDR1 KGHDR, CDR2 SFDVKD. The CDR3 bases are TGTGCCACCAGTGCCTCCCGCGGCGCTGAACGGGACATTCAGTACTTC. Translating gives CATSASRGAERDIQYF.

This clonotype was found once. The genes are TRBV5-1 and TRBJ1-1; weak D call: TRBD1 (5 bases). Germline CDR1 and CDR2: SGHRS and YFSETQ. This CDR3 spans 13 amino acids. Trimming pared 1 base from V and 7 bases from J, leaving 11 bases between. The CDR3 region has the DNA TGCGCCAGCAGCTTGAAGATAGGGGTTGAAGCTTTCTTT. Protein product: CASSLKIGVEAFF.

This chain connects TRBV5-1 to TRBJ2-7, with D possibly being TRBD2 (7 bases). Germline assignment: CDR1 SGHRS and CDR2 YFSETQ. V lost 0 bases to trimming and J lost 2 bases, with 12 bases between them. The CDR3 extends over 15 amino acids. DNA of the CDR3: TGCGCCAGCAGCTTGGTTGCGGGGGCCGCCTACGAGCAGTACTTC. Translating gives CASSLVAGAAYEQYF.

In this sample, this clonotype turned up many times. The CDR3 sequence is CSAAPPVMNTEAFF. The CDR3 coding sequence is TGCAGTGCTGCCCCCCCAGTCATGAACACTGAAGCTTTCTTT. This chain joins TRBV20-1 and TRBJ1-1; D remains unclear. V lost 5 bases, J lost 0 bases, and 13 bases lay in between. Per the germline V gene, CDR1 is DFQATT and CDR2 is SNEGSKA (reference sequence). The CDR3 covers 14 residues.

The CDR3 sequence is CASSQDPGRGNEQYF. The CDR3 region has the DNA TGTGCCAGCAGCCAAGATCCAGGTCGCGGGAACGAGCAGTACTTC. The rearrangement joins TRBV14 to TRBJ2-7; a weak D match, TRBD2 (6 bases). The V end was cut by 0 bases, the J end by 5 bases, with 14 bases between. CDR3 length equals 15 residues. The germline V gene has CDR1 SGHDN and CDR2 FVKESK.